This TCR beta chain emerged from a study of blood T cell repertoires in COVID-19. This study enrolled people aged roughly 18 to 100 from about two dozen US geographic areas. Self-reported history from a screening survey and questionnaire set each donor's cohort. Cohort 3 donors counted as recovered after two negative PCRs, clearance, or resolved symptoms. The sample holds one count of this clone. Germline CDR1 is SGHRS and CDR2 is YFSETQ. V shed 4 bases, J shed 6 bases, and the junction held 8 bases outside the gene matches. The CDR3 totals 16 residues. The authors' processing: Scientists estimated how many nucleated cells there were by amplifying reference gene primers. Assay used: immunoSEQ multiplex PCR; TCRdb lists only in-frame clones, some missing. V, J and clone size are taken as reported in that table, and D and trimming were inferred from the DNA itself. The sample contains about 150,000 clones, roughly 87% of which appear only once.

The receptor comes from a woman between 50 and 59 years old who had recovered from COVID-19. Input material: PBMCs or T cells enriched from blood (not recorded which). J is TRBJ2-5 and V is TRBV5-1, with TRBD2 identical over 14 bases. The CDR3 nucleotides are TGCGCCAGCAGCCCCCTAGGGACTAGCGGGAGTAAGACCCAGTACTTC. It encodes CASSPLGTSGSKTQYF.